The 28 T cell receptor beta chains given below trace back to one sample, sequenced in a study of beta chain features in type 1 diabetes. Study-wide results and limits: In every one of the four CD4+ subsets, TCRB CDR3s were moderately but significantly shorter in Type 1 diabetes patients.

These receptors have no known antigen. Expressed TCRB transcripts got sequenced, as all isolated RNA was reverse transcribed. Clones were read by immunoSEQ multiplex PCR, and TCRdb kept only the in-frame ones, dropping some. The sample has a few hundred thousand clones; about 10% are singletons. The sequencing sample was made of central memory CD4+ T cells from blood. These receptors came from a man aged 30 to 45 with type 1 diabetes.

This clone was counted a few times. The gene calls are TRBV2 and TRBJ1-5; perhaps TRBD1 as D (6 bases). Germline CDR1 and CDR2: SNHLY and FYNNEI. Trimming pared 7 bases from V and 2 bases from J, leaving 12 bases between. CDR3 length: 14 residues. The DNA of the CDR3 is TGTGCCAGCAACACAGGGACCGGCAATCAGCCCCAGCATTTT. Its protein is CASNTGTGNQPQHF. Based on the CDR3 plus reference TRBV2 and TRBJ1-5, the full variable domain is EPEVTQTPSHQVTQMGQEVILRCVPISNHLYFYWYRQILGQKVEFLVSFYNNEISEKSEIFDDQFSVERPDGSNFTLKIRSTKLEDSAMYFCASNTGTGNQPQHFGDGTRLSIL.

The gene calls are TRBV19 and TRBJ2-1; no clear D. Germline CDR1 is LNHDA and CDR2 is SQIVND (reference sequence). The CDR3 is made up of 13 amino acids. The DNA for the CDR3 is TGTGCTACCCGCCCGGACTCCTACAATGAGCAGTTCTTC. Amino acids: CATRPDSYNEQFF.

The V gene is TRBV15, the J gene TRBJ2-5, with D possibly being TRBD1 (6 bases). The CDR3 has 15 amino acids. V was pared by 0 bases and J by 1 base, with 9 bases between. Germline values: CDR1 LNHNV, CDR2 YYDKDF (reference sequence). The CDR3 bases are TGTGCCACCAGCAGAGATCGGACAGCCCAAGAGACCCAGTACTTC. It yields the protein CATSRDRTAQETQYF.

The sample holds a few counts of this clone. V is TRBV4-2 and J is TRBJ2-7, with 7 nucleotides matching TRBD2. The CDR3 spans 16 residues. The germline gives CDR1 LGHNA, CDR2 YNFKEQ. V dropped 1 base and J dropped 0; count of bases not matched to a gene: 6. Here the CDR3 DNA reads TGTGCCAGCAGCCAAGCCGGGACTATCGGCTCCTACGAGCAGTACTTC. Its protein is CASSQAGTIGSYEQYF.

J is TRBJ1-1 and V is TRBV19; D may be TRBD1 (5 bases). The CDR3 spans 14 residues. CDR1 is LNHDA and CDR2 is SQIVND in the germline V gene (reference sequence). V was trimmed by 6 bases and J by 1 base, leaving 12 bases between them. CDR3 nucleotide sequence: TGTGCCAGTAGAGACAGTGTCTGGAACACTGAAGCTTTCTTT. Its translation is CASRDSVWNTEAFF.

This clone occurred a few times. The CDR3 DNA is TGTGCCAGCAGCTTCCTCCGACTCGGCGACGAGCAGTACTTC. It codes for CASSFLRLGDEQYF. The chain combines TRBV7-2 with TRBJ2-5; D is undetermined. The J call may be wrong; the DNA end is better matched by TRBJ2-7. The CDR3 extends over 14 amino acids. The germline V gene has CDR1 SGHTA and CDR2 FQGNSA.

The rearrangement links TRBV19 to TRBJ2-1, with 13 bases that match TRBD2. The CDR3 runs to 17 residues. Per the germline V gene, CDR1 is LNHDA and CDR2 is SQIVND (reference sequence). With 2 bases clipped from V and 1 base from J, the junction kept 2 bases outside the gene matches. CDR3 nucleotides: TGTGCCAGTAGTATATTACTAGCGGGAGGGTCCTACAATGAGCAGTTCTTC. Its translation is CASSILLAGGSYNEQFF.

The gene calls are TRBV6-1 and TRBJ1-1; D remains unclear. There are 12 residues in the CDR3. The V gene's germline CDR1 is MNHNS and CDR2 SASEGT. Trimming shortened V by 7 bases and J by 3 bases, and 9 bases separated the two germline ends. The CDR3 reads CASIGGYTEAFF. The CDR3 DNA reads TGTGCCAGCATCGGTGGTTACACTGAAGCTTTCTTT.

This clone was counted a few times. The chain combines TRBV4-2 with TRBJ2-5; no firm D call. Germline V gene lookup returns CDR1 LGHNA and CDR2 YNFKEQ. This CDR3 is 15 amino acids long. The V gene lost 1 base and the J gene lost 1 base, with 10 bases spanning the gap. The DNA of the CDR3 is TGTGCCAGCAGCCAAGGCGCACAGCTCCAAGAGACCCAGTACTTC. Protein sequence: CASSQGAQLQETQYF.

V is TRBV5-1 and J is TRBJ1-2, with TRBD1 matching over 7 bases. This CDR3 contains 14 residues. Germline CDR1 is SGHRS and CDR2 is YFSETQ. The V and J ends lost 4 bases and 3 bases, in that order; junction bases with no gene match: 6. The CDR3 nucleotides read TGCGCCAGCAGCCTTGGACAGGACGACTATGGCTACACCTTC. Protein sequence: CASSLGQDDYGYTF.

The chain has TRBV7-6 and TRBJ2-7; D not certain. Germline CDR1 SGHVS, CDR2 FNYEAQ. The CDR3 loop spans 15 amino acids. Trimming left V 5 bases short and J 2 bases short, with 16 bases between. CDR3 loop: CASSGSSGGTYEQYF. As DNA, the CDR3 is TGTGCCAGCAGCGGCTCATCCGGCGGCACCTACGAGCAGTACTTC. Full variable domain (missing parts from reference TRBV7-6 and TRBJ2-7): GAGVSQSPRYKVTKRGQDVALRCDPISGHVSLYWYRQALGQGPEFLTYFNYEAQQDKSGLPNDRFSAERPEGSISTLTIQRTEQRDSAMYRCASSGSSGGTYEQYFGPGTRLTVT.

This chain uses TRBV5-1 with TRBJ1-1; D possibly corresponds to TRBD1 (5 bases). Trimming stripped 5 bases from V and 4 bases from J, with 15 bases between. Per germline, CDR1 SGHRS and CDR2 YFSETQ. The CDR3 has 14 residues. CDR3 residues: CASRPNGHRTEAFF. CDR3 DNA: TGCGCCAGCAGACCGAACGGACATCGCACTGAAGCTTTCTTT.

This clone was counted only a few times. The chain combines TRBV14 with TRBJ2-7; 8 bases map to TRBD2. The CDR3 consists of 13 residues. After removal of 4 bases from V and 5 bases from J, the junction contained 4 bases not matched to a gene. Germline CDR1 reads SGHDN; CDR2 reads FVKESK. CDR3 in DNA: TGTGCCAGCAGCCTGCTCGGGGGGGACGAGCAGTACTTC. Amino acid sequence: CASSLLGGDEQYF.

This clone was seen a few times. J is TRBJ2-5 and V is TRBV10-3; TRBD1 matches 7 bases. J was trimmed by 1 base and V by 11 bases; bases with no gene match: 7. Germline values: CDR1 ENHRY, CDR2 SYGVKD. CDR3 length: 13 amino acids. As DNA, the CDR3 is TGTGCCGCCGGGACAGACCTCCAAGAGACCCAGTACTTC. This gives the protein CAAGTDLQETQYF.

This clone was observed a handful of times. CDR3 sequence: CASSLAGGPETQYF. The CDR3 coding sequence is TGTGCCAGCAGTTTGGCGGGAGGGCCGGAGACCCAGTACTTC. This chain connects TRBV28 to TRBJ2-5, with TRBD2 matching 9 bases. The junction had 4 bases not matched to a gene; V was cut back by 3 bases and J by 5 bases. The CDR3 loop spans 14 amino acids. Per the germline V gene, CDR1 is MDHEN and CDR2 is SYDVKM.

This clone was recorded a few times. The genes are TRBV7-2 and TRBJ2-3, with D perhaps matching TRBD2 (5 bases). In germline, CDR1 is SGHTA, CDR2 FQGNSA. This CDR3 has 13 amino acids. V was cut by 1 base and J by 7 bases, with 9 bases left in between. The CDR3 DNA reads TGTGCCAGCAGCTTAGATCCGGACTATACGCAGTATTTT. Protein: CASSLDPDYTQYF.

V is TRBV4-1 and J is TRBJ2-1; a possible D gene is TRBD2 (6 bases). This CDR3 region has 15 residues. V lost 3 bases and J 2 bases, leaving 11 bases between the germline ends. Germline CDR1 reads MGHRA; CDR2 reads YSYEKL. The CDR3 loop is CASSQEWGAYNEQFF. The CDR3, as DNA: TGCGCCAGCAGCCAGGAGTGGGGGGCCTACAATGAGCAGTTCTTC.

This clone was picked up a small number of times. This chain links TRBV10-3 with TRBJ1-5; D remains unclear. Looked up from germline, CDR1 is ENHRY and CDR2 is SYGVKD. V lost 2 bases and J lost 6, with 8 bases in between. The CDR3 extends over 13 amino acids. The CDR3 bases are TGTGCCATCAGTGAGGGCGGCCTTCAGCCCCAGCATTTT. As protein: CAISEGGLQPQHF.

The rearrangement uses TRBV30 and TRBJ1-3; no clear D. CDR1 and CDR2 (germline): GTSNPN, SVGIG (reference sequence). The V gene lost 4 bases and the J gene lost 2 bases, with 6 bases spanning the gap. The CDR3 sequence is 12 residues long. The CDR3 region has the DNA TGTGCCTGGACCCCCCCTGGAAACACCATATATTTT. It codes for CAWTPPGNTIYF.

J is TRBJ2-4 and V is TRBV29-1; TRBD1 or TRBD2 may be the D gene (5 bases each). V dropped 5 bases and J dropped 4 bases, with 12 bases sitting between them. Per the germline V gene, CDR1 is SQVTM and CDR2 is ANQGSEA. The CDR3 extends over 13 amino acids. This chain's CDR3 is CSVSRGLKNIQYF. The CDR3 coding sequence is TGCAGCGTTAGCCGGGGCCTTAAAAACATTCAGTACTTC.

The chain couples TRBV9 to TRBJ2-5; TRBD1 might be the D (5 bases). The J call may be faulty, since TRBJ2-7 better matches the DNA end. Germline CDR1 reads SGDLS; CDR2 reads YYNGEE. The CDR3 has 13 residues. The CDR3 region has the DNA TGTGCCAGCAGCGGGGGCCCTGGCTACGAGCAGTACTTC. It encodes CASSGGPGYEQYF.

The J gene is TRBJ2-1, the V gene TRBV11-2; possible D gene TRBD1, 5 bases. The CDR3 covers 15 residues. Germline CDR1 and CDR2: SGHAT and FQNNGV. V lost 2 bases to trimming and J lost 3 bases, with 11 bases between them. The CDR3 nucleotides are TGTGCCAGCAGCTTAAGGGGAACTGGCTACAATGAGCAGTTCTTC. Its protein is CASSLRGTGYNEQFF.

Here the CDR3 DNA reads TGTGCCAGCAGAGTCATGAACACTGAAGCTTTCTTT. Translation: CASRVMNTEAFF. The chain links TRBV6-6 to TRBJ1-1; no firm D call. CDR1 is MNHNY and CDR2 is SVGAGI in the germline V gene (reference sequence). Trimming stripped 6 bases from V and 0 bases from J, with 5 bases between. The CDR3 consists of 12 residues.

This clone was detected many times. The CDR3 spells CASSLDTGELFF. CDR3 nucleotide sequence: TGTGCCAGCAGCTTGGACACCGGGGAGCTGTTTTTT. The chain is built from TRBV5-4 and TRBJ2-2; D gene uncertain. The V and J ends lost 0 bases and 3 bases respectively, with 0 bases between them. The CDR3 runs 12 residues. Germline lookup yields CDR1 SGHNT and CDR2 YYREEE (reference sequence). The whole variable domain, filled in from reference TRBV5-4 and TRBJ2-2, reads ETGVTQSPTHLIKTRGQQVTLRCSSQSGHNTVSWYQQALGQGPQFIFQYYREEENGRGNFPPRFSGLQFPNYSSELNVNALELDDSALYLCASSLDTGELFFGEGSRLTVL.

The rearrangement uses TRBV29-1 and TRBJ2-3; perhaps TRBD1 as D (6 bases). The length of the CDR3 is 13 residues. The germline CDR1 and CDR2 sequences are SQVTM and ANQGSEA. The ends were cut back, 7 bases at V and 1 base at J, with 12 bases in the middle. CDR3 amino acids: CSADSRGTDTQYF. CDR3 nucleotide sequence: TGCAGCGCGGACAGTCGAGGCACAGATACGCAGTATTTT.

This clone appeared a few times. CDR3 residues: CASSLGKEQPQHF. The CDR3 DNA sequence: TGTGCCAGCAGCTTAGGAAAGGAGCAGCCCCAGCATTTT. This chain links TRBV5-4 with TRBJ1-5; no clear D gene. This CDR3 has 13 amino acids. Per the germline V gene, CDR1 is SGHNT and CDR2 is YYREEE (reference sequence). The ends were cut back, 2 bases at V and 7 bases at J, with 10 bases in the middle.

This clone was picked up many times. V is TRBV27 and J is TRBJ2-6, with TRBD1 identical over 8 bases. Losses at the gene ends were 5 bases for V and 8 bases for J; bases not matched to a gene: 2. The germline V gene has CDR1 MNHEY and CDR2 SMNVEV (reference sequence). The CDR3 spans 13 residues. CDR3: CASSRDRTNVLTF. The CDR3 nucleotides are TGTGCCAGCAGTCGGGACAGGACCAACGTCCTGACTTTC.

This clone occurred a few times. This chain uses TRBV6-5 with TRBJ2-7, with D possibly TRBD2 on 6 matching bases. The CDR3 is 14 amino acids. Germline CDR1 reads MNHEY; CDR2 reads SVGAGI. Between the trimmed V and J ends, which lost 7 bases and 3 bases, there was a span of 16 bases. The CDR3 coding sequence is TGTGCCAGCATTCCCGGGACTGGGAACTACGAGCAGTACTTC. Protein product: CASIPGTGNYEQYF.